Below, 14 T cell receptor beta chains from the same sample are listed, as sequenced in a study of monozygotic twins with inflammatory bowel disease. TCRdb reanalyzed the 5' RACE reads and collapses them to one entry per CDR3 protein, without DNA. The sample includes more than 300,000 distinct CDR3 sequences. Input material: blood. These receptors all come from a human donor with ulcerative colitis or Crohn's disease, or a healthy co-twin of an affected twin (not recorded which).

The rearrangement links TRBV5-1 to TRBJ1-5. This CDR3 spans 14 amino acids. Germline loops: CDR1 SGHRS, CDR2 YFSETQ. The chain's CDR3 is CASSAGVSNQPQHF.

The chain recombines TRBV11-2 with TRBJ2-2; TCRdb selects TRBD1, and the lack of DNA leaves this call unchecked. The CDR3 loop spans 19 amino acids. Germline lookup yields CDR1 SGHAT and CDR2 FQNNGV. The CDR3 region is CASPGLRDHSQKHTGELFF.

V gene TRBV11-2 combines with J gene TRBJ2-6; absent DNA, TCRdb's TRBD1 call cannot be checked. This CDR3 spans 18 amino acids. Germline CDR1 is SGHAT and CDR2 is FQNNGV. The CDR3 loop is CASSSLRGRVPGANVLTF.

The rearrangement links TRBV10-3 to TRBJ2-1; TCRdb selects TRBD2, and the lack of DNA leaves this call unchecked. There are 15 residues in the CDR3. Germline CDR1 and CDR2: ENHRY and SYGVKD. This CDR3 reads CAISEEAGGYNEQFF.

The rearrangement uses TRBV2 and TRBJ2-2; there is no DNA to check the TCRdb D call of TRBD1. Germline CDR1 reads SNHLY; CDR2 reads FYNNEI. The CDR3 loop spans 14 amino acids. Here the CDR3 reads CASSDGGATGELFF.

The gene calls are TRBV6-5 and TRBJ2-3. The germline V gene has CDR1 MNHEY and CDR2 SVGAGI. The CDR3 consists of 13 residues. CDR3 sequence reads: CASSYTQSDTQYF.

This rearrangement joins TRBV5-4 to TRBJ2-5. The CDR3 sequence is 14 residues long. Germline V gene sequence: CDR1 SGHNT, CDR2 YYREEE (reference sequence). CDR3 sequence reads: CASSLGRGGETQYF.

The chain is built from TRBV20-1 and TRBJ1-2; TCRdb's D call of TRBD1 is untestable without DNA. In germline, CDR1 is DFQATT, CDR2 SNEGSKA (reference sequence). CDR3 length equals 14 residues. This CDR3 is CSARVPGQGYGYTF.

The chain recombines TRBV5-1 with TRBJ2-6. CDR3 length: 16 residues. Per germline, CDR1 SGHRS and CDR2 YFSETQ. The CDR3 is CASSLGEVSGANVLTF.

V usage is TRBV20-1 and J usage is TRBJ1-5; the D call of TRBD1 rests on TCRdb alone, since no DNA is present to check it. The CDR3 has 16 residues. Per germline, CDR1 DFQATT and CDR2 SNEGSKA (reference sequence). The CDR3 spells CSARFPGTGDIQPQHF.

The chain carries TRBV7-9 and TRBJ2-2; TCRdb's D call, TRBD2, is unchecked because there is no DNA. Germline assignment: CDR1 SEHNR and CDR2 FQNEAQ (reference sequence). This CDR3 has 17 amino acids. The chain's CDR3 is CASSLDRTLLNTGELFF.

CDR3: CASTLDFAAFF. The V and J genes are TRBV7-2 and TRBJ1-1. The CDR3 runs to 11 residues. Germline V gives CDR1 SGHTA, CDR2 FQGNSA.

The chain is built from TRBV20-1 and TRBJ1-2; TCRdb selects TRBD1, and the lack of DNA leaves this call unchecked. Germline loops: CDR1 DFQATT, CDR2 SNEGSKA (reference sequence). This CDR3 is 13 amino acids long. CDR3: CRAEVWGNYGYTF.

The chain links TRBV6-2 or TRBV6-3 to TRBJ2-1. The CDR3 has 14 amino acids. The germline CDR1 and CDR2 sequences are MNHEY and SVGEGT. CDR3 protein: CASSYSQVYNEQFF.